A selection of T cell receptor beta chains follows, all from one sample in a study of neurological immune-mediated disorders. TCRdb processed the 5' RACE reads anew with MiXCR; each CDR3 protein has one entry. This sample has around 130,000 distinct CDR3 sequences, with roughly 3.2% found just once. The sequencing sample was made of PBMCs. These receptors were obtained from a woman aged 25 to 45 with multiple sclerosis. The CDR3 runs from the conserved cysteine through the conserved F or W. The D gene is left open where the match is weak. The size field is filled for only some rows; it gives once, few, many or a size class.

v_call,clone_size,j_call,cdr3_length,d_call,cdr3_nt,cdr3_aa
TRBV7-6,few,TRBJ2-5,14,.,TGTGCCAGCAGCTTAGGCCCCCTTTCAGAGACCCAGTACTTC,CASSLGPLSETQYF
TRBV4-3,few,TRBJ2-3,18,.,TGCGCCAGCAGCCAAGATCGTGGGGCGGGGGCGCTCACAGATACGCAGTATTTT,CASSQDRGAGALTDTQYF
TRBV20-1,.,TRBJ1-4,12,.,TGCAGTGCTAGGACAGTTAATGAAAAACTGTTTTTT,CSARTVNEKLFF
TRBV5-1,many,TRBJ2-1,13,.,TGCGCCAGCAGTCTCTGGCCGGGCAATGAGCAGTTCTTC,CASSLWPGNEQFF
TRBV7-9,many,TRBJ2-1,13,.,TGTGCCAGCAGCCTAGTCTCCTACAATGAGCAGTTCTTC,CASSLVSYNEQFF
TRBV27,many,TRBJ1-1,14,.,TGTGCCAGCAGCCGTCATTACGCGAACACTGAAGCTTTCTTT,CASSRHYANTEAFF
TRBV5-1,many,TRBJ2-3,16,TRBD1,TGCGCCAGCAGCCCCATGTCCACAGGGGACACAGATACGCAGTATTTT,CASSPMSTGDTDTQYF
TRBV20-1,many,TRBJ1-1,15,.,TGCAGTGCTAGAGATGTCGGAGAGCCCGACACTGAAGCTTTCTTT,CSARDVGEPDTEAFF
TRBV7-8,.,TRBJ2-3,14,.,TGTGCCAGCAGCCCAAGGAGGGCGACAGATACGCAGTATTTT,CASSPRRATDTQYF
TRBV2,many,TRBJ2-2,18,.,TGTGCCAGCAGTGAAGCTCCGTACGGCAGGACGAACACCGGGGAGCTGTTTTTT,CASSEAPYGRTNTGELFF
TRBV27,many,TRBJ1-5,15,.,TGTGCCAGCAGTATCCGACCGGGGGGCAATCAGCCCCAGCATTTT,CASSIRPGGNQPQHF
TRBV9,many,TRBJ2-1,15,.,TGTGCCAGCAGCGTAGGGGTTAGCTCCTACAATGAGCAGTTCTTC,CASSVGVSSYNEQFF
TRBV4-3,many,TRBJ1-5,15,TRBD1,TGCGCCAGCAGCCAACACAGGGGAAGCAATCAGCCCCAGCATTTT,CASSQHRGSNQPQHF
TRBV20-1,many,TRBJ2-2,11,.,TGCAGTGCTAGCTGGGCTGAGGAGCTGTTTTTT,CSASWAEELFF
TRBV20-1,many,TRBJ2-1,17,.,TGCAGTGCTAGAGCCCCTGGACGGGGGCGGTCTATAAATGAGCAGTTCTTC,CSARAPGRGRSINEQFF
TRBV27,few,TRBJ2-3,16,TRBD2,TGTGCCAGCAGTTTAAATCCTAGCGGGGGCCTAGATACGCAGTATTTT,CASSLNPSGGLDTQYF
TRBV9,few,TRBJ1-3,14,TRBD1,TGTGCCAGCACCCCGGACAGGTCTGGAAAAAACATATATTTT,CASTPDRSGKNIYF
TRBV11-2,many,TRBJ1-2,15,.,TGTGCCAGCAGCCCTACCGCGCCTTCGGACTATGGCTACACCTTC,CASSPTAPSDYGYTF
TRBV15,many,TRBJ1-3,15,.,TGTGCCACCAGCAGAGATCTCAGGGCTGGAAACACCATATATTTT,CATSRDLRAGNTIYF
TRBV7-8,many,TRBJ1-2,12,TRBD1,TGTGCCAGCAGCTTAGCATCAGGACAGGGGACCTTC,CASSLASGQGTF
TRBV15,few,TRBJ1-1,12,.,TGTGCCACCAGCAGTTACGGGACCGTGGCTTTCTTT,CATSSYGTVAFF
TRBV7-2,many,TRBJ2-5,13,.,TGTGCCAGCAGCCCCTTGACGGAAGAGACCCAGTACTTC,CASSPLTEETQYF
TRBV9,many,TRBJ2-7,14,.,TGTGCCAGCAGCCCCAGGTACAGTCCCTACGAGCAGTACTTC,CASSPRYSPYEQYF
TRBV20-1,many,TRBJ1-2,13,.,TGCAGTGCCCTCGAGTTGTCGGAGTATGGCTACACCTTC,CSALELSEYGYTF
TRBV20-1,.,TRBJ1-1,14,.,TGCAGTGCTAGAGATTACAGGGAGGTCACTGAAGCTTTCTTT,CSARDYREVTEAFF
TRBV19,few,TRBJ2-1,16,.,TGTGCCAGTAGTATGACGGGGAGGAGATCCTACAATGAGCAGTTCTTC,CASSMTGRRSYNEQFF
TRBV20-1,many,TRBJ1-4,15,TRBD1,TGCAGTGCTAGTGGGTTTACAGGGGGCGGTGAAAAACTGTTTTTT,CSASGFTGGGEKLFF
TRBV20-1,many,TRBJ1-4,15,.,TGCAGTGCTAGAGATCCGCGGGGGGTCTGGGAAAAACTGTTTTTT,CSARDPRGVWEKLFF
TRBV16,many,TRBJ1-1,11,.,TGTGCCAGCAGCCCCACCTCTCTAGCTTTCTTT,CASSPTSLAFF
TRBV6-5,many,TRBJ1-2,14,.,TGTGCCAGCAGTTATGCTGAGGGAGACTATGGCTACACCTTC,CASSYAEGDYGYTF
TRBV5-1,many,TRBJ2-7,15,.,TGCGCCAGCAGCCCATCGCCTGGGGGATCTTACGAGCAGTACTTC,CASSPSPGGSYEQYF
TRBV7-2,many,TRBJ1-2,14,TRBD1,TGTGCCAGCAGCAAAACTGACAGGGGCTATGGCTACACCTTC,CASSKTDRGYGYTF
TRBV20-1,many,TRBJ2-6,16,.,TGCAGTGCTAGAGTAGGGGTCCGTGATGGGGCCAACGTCCTGACTTTC,CSARVGVRDGANVLTF
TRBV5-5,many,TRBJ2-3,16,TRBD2,TGTGCCAGCAGCCTACCCGCGGGACTACCCCCAGATACGCAGTATTTT,CASSLPAGLPPDTQYF
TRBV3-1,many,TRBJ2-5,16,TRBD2,TGTGCCAGCAGCCAAGGGCCCAGCGGGGCAGGCGGGACCCAGTACTTC,CASSQGPSGAGGTQYF
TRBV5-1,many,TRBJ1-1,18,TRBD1,TGCGCCAGCAGCTTGGATCCAGGGGGCGCCTTGGGAGACACTGAAGCTTTCTTT,CASSLDPGGALGDTEAFF
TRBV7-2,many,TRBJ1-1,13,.,TGTGCCAGCAGCTTGATCGCGGGCGCTGAAGCTTTCTTT,CASSLIAGAEAFF
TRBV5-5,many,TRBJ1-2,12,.,TGTGCCAGCAGTCAGGGGCCCTATGGCTACACCTTC,CASSQGPYGYTF
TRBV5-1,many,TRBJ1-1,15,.,TGCGCCAGCAGCTTGTTGTCAGATTCTTACACTGAAGCTTTCTTT,CASSLLSDSYTEAFF
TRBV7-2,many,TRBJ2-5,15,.,TGTGCCAGCAGCCGGACGGCCGGGACCACAAAGACCCAGTACTTC,CASSRTAGTTKTQYF
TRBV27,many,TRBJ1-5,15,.,TGTGCCAGCAGTTTTATGGGGGGATTTAATCAGCCCCAGCATTTT,CASSFMGGFNQPQHF
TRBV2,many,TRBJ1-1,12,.,TGTGCCAGCTCCCCGGGATACACTGAAGCTTTCTTT,CASSPGYTEAFF
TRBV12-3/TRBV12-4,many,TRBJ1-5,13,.,TGTGCCAGTCTATCAGGTCCGGACCAGCCCCAGCATTTT,CASLSGPDQPQHF
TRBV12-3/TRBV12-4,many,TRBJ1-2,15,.,TGTGCCAGCAGTTTTGCGGGACTTGGGGACTATGGCTACACCTTC,CASSFAGLGDYGYTF
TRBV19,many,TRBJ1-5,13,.,TGTGCCAGTAGTATTCGAAGGGATCAGCCCCAGCATTTT,CASSIRRDQPQHF
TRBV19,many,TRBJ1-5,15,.,TGTGCCAGTACCCTAGGAGAGTGGGGCAATCAGCCCCAGCATTTT,CASTLGEWGNQPQHF
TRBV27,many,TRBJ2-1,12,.,TGTGCCAGCAGCAATAACAACAATGAGCAGTTCTTC,CASSNNNNEQFF
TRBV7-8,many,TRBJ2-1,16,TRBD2,TGTGCCAGCAGCTTAGGTCTAGCGGTAATGACCAATGAGCAGTTCTTC,CASSLGLAVMTNEQFF
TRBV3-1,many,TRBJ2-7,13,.,TGTGCCAGCAGCCCCTACAACACCTACGAGCAGTACTTC,CASSPYNTYEQYF
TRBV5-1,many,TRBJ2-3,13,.,TGCGCCAGCAGCCGGGACCTAGGGGATACGCAGTATTTT,CASSRDLGDTQYF
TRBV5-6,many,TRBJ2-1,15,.,TGTGCCAGCAGCTTGGGGAGGGAACCCTACAATGAGCAGTTCTTC,CASSLGREPYNEQFF
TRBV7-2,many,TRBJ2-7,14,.,TGTGCCAGCAGCTTAACCTATTCGGGCTACGAGCAGTACTTC,CASSLTYSGYEQYF
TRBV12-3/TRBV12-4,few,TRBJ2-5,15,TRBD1,TGTGCCAGCAGCCGAGACAGGGGAGAGAGGGAGACCCAGTACTTC,CASSRDRGERETQYF